What follows is one T cell receptor beta chain and its context. Its antigen is not identified. Clones were sequenced by immunoSEQ multiplex PCR, and TCRdb holds only the in-frame ones, with some missing. The sample has 110,000 or so clones; roughly nine tenths are singletons. The sample comes from a study of a mutant IDH1 vaccine in newly diagnosed glioma. Time point in this sample: week 11, during vaccination. Every single dose of the vaccine, 300 ug of mutant IDH1 20-mer peptide, came with topical imiquimod. The CDR3 is 15 amino acids. The V end lost 0 bases, the J end lost 1 base, and 10 bases lay between the germline ends. Germline V gives CDR1 SGHRS, CDR2 YFSETQ.

This receptor was identified in a woman aged 50 to 60 with glioma. The input for sequencing was PBMCs, taken from a glioma patient whose treatment included an IDH1 peptide vaccine. The chain couples TRBV5-1 to TRBJ1-1; unclear D gene. CDR3 sequence: CASSLGLAGNTEAFF. CDR3 sequence (DNA): TGCGCCAGCAGCTTGGGACTTGCAGGGAACACTGAAGCTTTCTTT.